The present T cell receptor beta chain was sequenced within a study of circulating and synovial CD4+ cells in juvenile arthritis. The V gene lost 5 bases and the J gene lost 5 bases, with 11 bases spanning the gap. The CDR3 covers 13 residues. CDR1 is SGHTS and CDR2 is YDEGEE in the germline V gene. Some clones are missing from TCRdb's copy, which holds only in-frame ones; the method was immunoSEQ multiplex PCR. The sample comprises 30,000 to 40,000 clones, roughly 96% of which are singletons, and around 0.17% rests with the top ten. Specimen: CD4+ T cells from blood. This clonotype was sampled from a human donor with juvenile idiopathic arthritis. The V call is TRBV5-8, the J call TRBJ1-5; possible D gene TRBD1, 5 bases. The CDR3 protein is CASRWGVDQPQHF. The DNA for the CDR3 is TGTGCCAGCAGATGGGGGGTGGATCAGCCCCAGCATTTT.